This T cell receptor (beta chain) derives from a study of graft-versus-host responses after intestinal transplantation. Study at large: Each recipient received a multivisceral, liver-intestinal, or isolated intestinal graft. Anti-thymocyte globulin induction, then tacrolimus and steroids for about 3 years, went to all recipients. The study's findings and limits: Graft-versus-host to host-versus-graft clonal ratios in allografts were high in patients with graft-donor T cell macrochimerism. GvH clones were found in recipient marrow; some appeared first in ileum or blood.

CDR1 is DFQATT and CDR2 is SNEGSKA in the germline V gene (reference sequence). Trimming left V 6 bases short and J 4 bases short, with 9 bases between. This CDR3 spans 11 amino acids. This clone was counted once. Its antigen remains unknown. Profiling relied on immunoSEQ multiplex PCR, and the TCRdb table lists in-frame clones only, not all of them. The data contain 43,000 or so clones, approximately 95% of them singletons. The source is a human patient who received an intestinal transplant, so some T cells may come from the graft donor. The chain links TRBV20-1 to TRBJ1-1; maybe TRBD1 (5 bases). Sequencing used PBMCs, obtained approximately 340 days after intestinal transplant. CDR3 loop: CSARGGTEAFF. CDR3 nucleotide sequence: TGCAGTGCCCGGGGCGGCACTGAAGCTTTCTTT.